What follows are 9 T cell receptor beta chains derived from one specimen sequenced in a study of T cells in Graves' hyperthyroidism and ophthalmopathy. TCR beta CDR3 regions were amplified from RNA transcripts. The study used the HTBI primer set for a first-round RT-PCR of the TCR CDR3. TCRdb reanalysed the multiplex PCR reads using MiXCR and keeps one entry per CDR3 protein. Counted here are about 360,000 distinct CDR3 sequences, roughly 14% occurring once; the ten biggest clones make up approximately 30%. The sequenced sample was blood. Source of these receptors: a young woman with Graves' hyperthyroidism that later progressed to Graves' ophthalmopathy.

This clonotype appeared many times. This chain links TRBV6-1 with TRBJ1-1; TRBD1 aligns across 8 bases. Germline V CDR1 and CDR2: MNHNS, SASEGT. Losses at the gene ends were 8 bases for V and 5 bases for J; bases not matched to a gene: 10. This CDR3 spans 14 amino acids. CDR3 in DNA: TGTGCCAGCCGCCTTGGACAGGGAGGGACTGAAGCTTTCTTT. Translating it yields CASRLGQGGTEAFF.

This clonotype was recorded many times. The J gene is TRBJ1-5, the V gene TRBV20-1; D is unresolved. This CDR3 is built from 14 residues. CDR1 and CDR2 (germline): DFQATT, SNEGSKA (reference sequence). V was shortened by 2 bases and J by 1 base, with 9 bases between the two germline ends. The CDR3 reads CSARIGRSNQPQHF. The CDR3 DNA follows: TGCAGTGCTAGAATTGGCAGGAGCAATCAGCCCCAGCATTTT.

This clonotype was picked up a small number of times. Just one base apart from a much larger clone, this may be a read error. CDR3 region: CASSRSNALQGEQFF. CDR3 bases: TGTGCCAGCAGCCGGTCCAATGCTCTGCAAGGTGAGCAGTTCTTC. The V and J genes are TRBV3-1 and TRBJ2-1, with no clear D. The ends were cut back, 4 bases at V and 9 bases at J, with 19 bases in the middle. Germline CDR1 and CDR2: LGHDT and YNNKEL (reference sequence). The CDR3 loop spans 15 amino acids.

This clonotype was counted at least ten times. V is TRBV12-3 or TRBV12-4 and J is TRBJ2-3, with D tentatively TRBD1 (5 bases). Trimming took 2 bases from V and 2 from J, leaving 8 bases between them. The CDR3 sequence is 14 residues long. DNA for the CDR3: TGTGCCAGCAGTTTAAAGGGGTTCACAGATACGCAGTATTTT. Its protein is CASSLKGFTDTQYF.

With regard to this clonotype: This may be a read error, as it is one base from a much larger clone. This CDR3 reads CAASDPSAGDYNEQFF. CDR3 bases: TGTGCCGCCAGTGATCCCTCAGCGGGCGACTACAATGAGCAGTTCTTC. The chain employs TRBV24-1 and TRBJ2-1; the D gene is possibly TRBD2 (6 bases). Germline V gene data show CDR1 as KGHDR and CDR2 as SFDVKD. The CDR3 has 16 residues.

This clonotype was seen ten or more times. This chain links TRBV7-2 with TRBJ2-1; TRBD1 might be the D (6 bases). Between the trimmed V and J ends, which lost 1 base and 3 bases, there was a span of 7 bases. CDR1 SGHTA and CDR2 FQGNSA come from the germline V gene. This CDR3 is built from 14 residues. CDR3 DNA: TGTGCCAGCAGCTTAGGACAGGACTACAATGAGCAGTTCTTC. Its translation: CASSLGQDYNEQFF.

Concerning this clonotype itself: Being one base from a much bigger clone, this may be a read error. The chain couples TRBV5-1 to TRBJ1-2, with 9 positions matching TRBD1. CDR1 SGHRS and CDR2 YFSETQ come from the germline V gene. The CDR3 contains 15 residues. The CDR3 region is CASSITGGAADGSTF. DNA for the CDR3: TGCGCCAGCAGCATTACAGGGGGCGCAGCGGACGGCTCCACCTTC.

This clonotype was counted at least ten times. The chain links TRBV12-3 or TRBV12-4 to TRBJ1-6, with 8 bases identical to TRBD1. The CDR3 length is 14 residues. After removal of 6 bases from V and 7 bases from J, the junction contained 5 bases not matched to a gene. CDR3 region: CASRGQGLNSPLHF. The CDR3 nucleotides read TGTGCCAGCAGAGGACAGGGACTCAATTCACCCCTCCACTTT.

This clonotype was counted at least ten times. The chain's CDR3 is CASSPFNQETQYF. The CDR3, as DNA: TGTGCCAGCTCACCATTTAACCAAGAGACCCAGTACTTC. This chain uses TRBV18 with TRBJ2-5; unclear D gene. Germline CDR1 reads KGHSH; CDR2 reads LQKENI. Trimming removed 2 bases from V and 0 bases from J, with 4 bases in between. The CDR3 has 13 amino acids.